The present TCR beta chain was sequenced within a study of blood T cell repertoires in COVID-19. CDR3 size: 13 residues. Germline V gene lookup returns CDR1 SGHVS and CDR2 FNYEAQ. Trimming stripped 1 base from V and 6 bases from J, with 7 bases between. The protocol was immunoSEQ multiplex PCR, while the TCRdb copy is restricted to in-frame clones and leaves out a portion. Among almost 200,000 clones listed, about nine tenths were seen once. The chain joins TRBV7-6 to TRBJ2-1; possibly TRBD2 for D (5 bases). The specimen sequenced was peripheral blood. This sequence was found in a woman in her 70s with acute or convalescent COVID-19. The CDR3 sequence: CASSLGSVNEQFF. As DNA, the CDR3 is TGTGCCAGCAGCTTAGGTAGCGTCAATGAGCAGTTCTTC.